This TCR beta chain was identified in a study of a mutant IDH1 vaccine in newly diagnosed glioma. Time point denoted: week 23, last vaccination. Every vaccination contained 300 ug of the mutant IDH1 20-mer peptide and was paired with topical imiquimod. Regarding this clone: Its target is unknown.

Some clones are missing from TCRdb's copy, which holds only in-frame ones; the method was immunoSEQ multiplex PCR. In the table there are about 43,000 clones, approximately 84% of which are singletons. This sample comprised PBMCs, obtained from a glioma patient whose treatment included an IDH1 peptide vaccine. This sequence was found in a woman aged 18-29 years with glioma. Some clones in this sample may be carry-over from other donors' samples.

This chain's CDR3 is CASTRDPSYEQYF. Written as DNA, the CDR3 is TGTGCCAGCACGCGGGATCCTTCCTACGAGCAGTACTTC. The chain joins TRBV6-1 to TRBJ2-7; D might be TRBD2 (6 bases). CDR1 MNHNS and CDR2 SASEGT come from the germline V gene. Trimming pared 7 bases from V and 1 base from J, leaving 11 bases between. The CDR3 covers 13 residues.